The 29 T cell receptor beta chains presented below share a single source sample, sequenced in a study of cytomegalovirus exposure and HLA in healthy donors. Vbeta (60) and Jbeta (13) primers were used in the PCR. Here immunoSEQ multiplex PCR was the method, and the copy in TCRdb shows in-frame clones only, minus some. The profile shows tens of thousands of clones, roughly 60% of them singletons. Material for sequencing was PBMCs. The receptors stem from a human donor in good health.

This clone came up a few times. The chain is built from TRBV19 and TRBJ1-5, with 8 positions matching TRBD1. The CDR3 is 16 residues long. The V gene's germline CDR1 is LNHDA and CDR2 SQIVND (reference sequence). V dropped 1 base and J dropped 0; count of bases not matched to a gene: 2. CDR3 coding DNA: TGTGCCAGTAGTATAGGACAGGGGTTTAGCAATCAGCCCCAGCATTTT. Its translation is CASSIGQGFSNQPQHF.

The chain carries TRBV5-4 and TRBJ2-1; 8 bases fit TRBD1. This CDR3 spans 15 amino acids. Per the germline V gene, CDR1 is SGHNT and CDR2 is YYREEE (reference sequence). V dropped 2 bases and J dropped 4; count of bases not matched to a gene: 5. Written as DNA, the CDR3 is TGTGCCAGCAGCTTTAACAGGGGGACTTACAATGAGCAGTTCTTC. This encodes CASSFNRGTYNEQFF.

This chain connects TRBV2 to TRBJ2-2; possibly TRBD2 for D (5 bases). There are 15 residues in the CDR3. Germline loops: CDR1 SNHLY, CDR2 FYNNEI. V was cut by 7 bases and J by 2 bases, with 14 bases left in between. The DNA for the CDR3 is TGTGCCAGCATAAAAGGAGAGGGTAACACCGGGGAGCTGTTTTTT. Its translation: CASIKGEGNTGELFF.

V usage is TRBV27 and J usage is TRBJ1-2; D is ambiguous. The CDR3 runs 12 residues. Trimming cost V 8 bases and J 7 bases, with 14 bases left between them. The V gene's germline CDR1 is MNHEY and CDR2 SMNVEV (reference sequence). CDR3 nucleotide sequence: TGTGCCAGCGGCCTCCGAGGGTCTGGCTACACCTTC. Translating gives CASGLRGSGYTF.

The chain has TRBV6-5 and TRBJ2-4; D perhaps matches TRBD1 (5 bases). V lost 5 bases and J lost 5, with 13 bases in between. Looked up from germline, CDR1 is MNHEY and CDR2 is SVGAGI. This CDR3 comprises 14 residues. CDR3: CASSRGGEQNIQYF. The CDR3 DNA reads TGTGCCAGCAGTAGGGGTGGTGAGCAAAACATTCAGTACTTC.

The genes are TRBV5-1 and TRBJ2-5; a possible D gene is TRBD1 (5 bases). The germline V gene encodes CDR1 SGHRS and CDR2 YFSETQ. Deletions cut 0 bases from V and 2 bases from J, with 11 bases between. The CDR3 has 15 residues. The CDR3 bases are TGCGCCAGCAGCTTGGCGAGACAGATACAAGAGACCCAGTACTTC. Its protein product is CASSLARQIQETQYF.

This sequence joins TRBV6-6 and TRBJ2-5, with 7 bases matching TRBD1. Germline CDR1 and CDR2: MNHNY and SVGAGI (reference sequence). The length of the CDR3 is 14 residues. V was clipped by 0 bases and J by 3 bases; unmatched bases: 1. For the CDR3, the DNA is TGTGCCAGCAGTTACTCGGACAGGAAAGAGACCCAGTACTTC. Residues: CASSYSDRKETQYF.

The chain couples TRBV4-1 to TRBJ1-1, with 8 bases aligning to TRBD1. Germline CDR1 and CDR2: MGHRA and YSYEKL. V lost 0 bases to trimming and J lost 4 bases; unmatched junction nucleotides: 7. The length of the CDR3 is 16 residues. CDR3 in DNA: TGCGCCAGCAGCCAAGAGGTTGGAACAGGGGGCACTGAAGCTTTCTTT. Protein: CASSQEVGTGGTEAFF.

The genes are TRBV4-3 and TRBJ2-5; weak D call: TRBD1 (6 bases). From germline, CDR1 is LGHNA and CDR2 YSLEER. Between the trimmed V and J ends, which lost 0 bases and 4 bases, there was a span of 12 bases. The CDR3 is made up of 15 amino acids. Here the CDR3 reads CASSQDTGSGETQYF. DNA for the CDR3: TGCGCCAGCAGCCAAGACACAGGGTCCGGAGAGACCCAGTACTTC.

The chain uses TRBV7-8 and TRBJ1-5, with TRBD1 as a possible D gene (6 bases). V gave up 7 bases and J gave up 3 bases, with 16 bases separating them. Germline lookup yields CDR1 SGHVS and CDR2 FQNEAQ. The CDR3 consists of 15 residues. The CDR3 bases are TGTGCCAGCAACCTACAGGGTAGGGTCAATCAGCCCCAGCATTTT. It specifies CASNLQGRVNQPQHF.

A few counts support this clone. The chain has TRBV6-4 and TRBJ1-1; unclear D gene. The CDR3 loop spans 14 amino acids. In germline, CDR1 is MRHNA, CDR2 SNTAGT. V lost 0 bases and J lost 1, with 6 bases in between. CDR3: CASSDSSRNTEAFF. The CDR3 region has the DNA TGTGCCAGCAGTGACTCGTCCAGGAACACTGAAGCTTTCTTT.

This clone is a singleton in its sample. V and J are TRBV27 and TRBJ1-4; 7 positions match TRBD1. The junction had 14 bases not matched to a gene; V was cut back by 6 bases and J by 7 bases. Germline assignment: CDR1 MNHEY and CDR2 SMNVEV (reference sequence). The CDR3 has 16 residues. The CDR3 reads CASSLGQTLRGEKLFF. Written as DNA, the CDR3 is TGTGCCAGCAGCCTGGGACAGACTCTGAGAGGTGAAAAACTGTTTTTT. Drawing the rest from reference TRBV27 and TRBJ1-4, the complete variable domain is EAQVTQNPRYLITVTGKKLTVTCSQNMNHEYMSWYRQDPGLGLRQIYYSMNVEVTDKGDVPEGYKVSRKEKRNFPLILESPSPNQTSLYFCASSLGQTLRGEKLFFGSGTQLSVL.

J is TRBJ2-1 and V is TRBV6-5; D not resolved. V was pared by 5 bases and J by 2 bases, with 13 bases between. This CDR3 is built from 15 residues. Germline-derived CDR1 and CDR2 are MNHEY and SVGAGI. For the CDR3, the DNA is TGTGCCAGCAGTCAACGACTGGCCGCCTACAATGAGCAGTTCTTC. Its protein is CASSQRLAAYNEQFF.

This chain joins TRBV9 and TRBJ2-5, with a possible D match to TRBD2 (5 bases). The CDR3 runs 15 residues. Per the germline V gene, CDR1 is SGDLS and CDR2 is YYNGEE. V lost 0 bases, J lost 7 bases, and 16 bases lay in between. The CDR3 sequence is CASSVGAGPEGTQYF. CDR3 DNA sequence: TGTGCCAGCAGCGTAGGGGCAGGACCCGAGGGGACCCAGTACTTC.

The V and J genes are TRBV7-8 and TRBJ2-7; D might be TRBD2 (5 bases). The V gene lost 0 bases and the J gene lost 2 bases, with 8 bases spanning the gap. Germline lookup yields CDR1 SGHVS and CDR2 FQNEAQ. CDR3 length: 14 amino acids. The CDR3 spells CASSLAPGTYEQYF. Here the CDR3 DNA reads TGTGCCAGCAGCTTAGCGCCGGGGACCTACGAGCAGTACTTC.

The V gene is TRBV18, the J gene TRBJ1-2; 7 bases align to TRBD1. CDR1 and CDR2 (germline): KGHSH, LQKENI. This CDR3 has 14 amino acids. With V trimmed by 4 bases and J by 3 bases, 5 bases remained unmatched. The CDR3 bases are TGTGCCAGCTCACTAACAGGGGTTGACTATGGCTACACCTTC. Amino acids: CASSLTGVDYGYTF.

In this sample, this clone turned up a few times. The gene calls are TRBV2 and TRBJ2-7; 9 bases align to TRBD1. Germline V gene sequence: CDR1 SNHLY, CDR2 FYNNEI. The CDR3 is 18 amino acids. Losses at the gene ends were 6 bases for V and 2 bases for J; bases not matched to a gene: 17. The CDR3 loop is CASSHSAVPGQGTYEQYF. DNA of the CDR3: TGTGCCAGCAGCCACAGCGCGGTTCCGGGACAGGGAACCTACGAGCAGTACTTC.

Turning to this clone: One end of the junction is discordant with germline, which a read error may explain. The chain joins TRBV7-9 to TRBJ2-3, with 7 bases that match TRBD1. Germline lookup yields CDR1 SEHNR and CDR2 FQNEAQ (reference sequence). The CDR3 totals 13 residues. CDR3 amino acids: CASSPTGEDAQYF. The CDR3, as DNA: TGTGCCAGCAGCCCTACAGGGGAAGATGCGCAGTATTTT.

This clone has more than one count but fewer than ten. The rearrangement joins TRBV9 to TRBJ1-1; TRBD1 matches 9 bases. V was pared by 3 bases and J by 8 bases, with 11 bases of the junction left unmatched. This CDR3 region has 15 residues. Germline CDR1 SGDLS, CDR2 YYNGEE. The CDR3 spells CASSAIVVGQGEAFF. Here the CDR3 DNA reads TGTGCCAGCAGCGCAATAGTTGTGGGACAGGGAGAAGCTTTCTTT.

The J gene is TRBJ1-3, the V gene TRBV18, with D unresolved. The germline CDR1 and CDR2 sequences are KGHSH and LQKENI. V was clipped by 5 bases and J by 4 bases, with 6 bases between them. The CDR3 extends over 12 amino acids. In DNA, the CDR3 is TGTGCCAGCTCAACCACAGGAAACACCATATATTTT. Translated: CASSTTGNTIYF.

This chain connects TRBV27 to TRBJ1-5; 7 bases match TRBD1. The CDR3 is 15 residues long. Germline V lookup: CDR1 MNHEY, CDR2 SMNVEV (reference sequence). V shed 5 bases, J shed 3 bases, and the junction held 7 bases outside the gene matches. The CDR3 DNA reads TGTGCCAGCAGTCCGACAACAGGGGCCAATCAGCCCCAGCATTTT. It specifies CASSPTTGANQPQHF.

The chain uses TRBV14 and TRBJ2-3; TRBD2 matches 13 bases. The CDR3 has 15 residues. With V trimmed by 4 bases and J by 8 bases, 6 bases remained unmatched. Germline V gene lookup returns CDR1 SGHDN and CDR2 FVKESK. This chain's CDR3 is CASSPKGLAGSTQYF. CDR3 DNA sequence: TGTGCCAGCAGCCCCAAGGGACTAGCGGGAAGTACGCAGTATTTT.

The chain links TRBV4-2 to TRBJ1-1; unclear D gene. This CDR3 has 14 residues. V lost 2 bases and J lost 2, with 9 bases in between. Germline values: CDR1 LGHNA, CDR2 YNFKEQ. CDR3 amino acids: CASSQFGGNTEAFF. CDR3 DNA: TGTGCCAGCAGCCAATTTGGAGGAAACACTGAAGCTTTCTTT.

This clone was picked up a small number of times. This chain connects TRBV6-1 to TRBJ1-3; the D gene is possibly TRBD1 (6 bases). This CDR3 comprises 16 residues. The germline V gene has CDR1 MNHNS and CDR2 SASEGT. Trimming took 3 bases from V and 2 from J, leaving 14 bases between them. The CDR3 bases are TGTGCCAGCAGTGACGCGGACAGAATCCCTGGAAACACCATATATTTT. Its translation: CASSDADRIPGNTIYF.

The rearrangement links TRBV5-1 to TRBJ2-1; 9 nucleotides line up with TRBD2. The CDR3 runs to 16 residues. V shed 0 bases, J shed 6 bases, and the junction held 7 bases outside the gene matches. Germline V gives CDR1 SGHRS, CDR2 YFSETQ. CDR3 amino acids: CASSLAPSGGSNEQFF. The CDR3 DNA sequence: TGCGCCAGCAGCTTGGCCCCCAGCGGGGGGTCCAATGAGCAGTTCTTC.

This chain connects TRBV9 to TRBJ2-7; 12 nucleotides line up with TRBD2. The germline gives CDR1 SGDLS, CDR2 YYNGEE. Losses at the gene ends were 3 bases for V and 2 bases for J; bases not matched to a gene: 0. The CDR3 length is 14 residues. CDR3 bases: TGTGCCAGCAGCGCTAGCGGGGGGGCCTACGAGCAGTACTTC. It is translated as CASSASGGAYEQYF.

The V gene is TRBV7-3, the J gene TRBJ2-5; 11 bases match TRBD2. The CDR3 is made up of 15 amino acids. CDR1 and CDR2 from the germline V gene are SGHTA and FQGTGA. J was trimmed by 5 bases and V by 2 bases; bases with no gene match: 4. CDR3 loop: CASSLSSGGLETQYF. The CDR3 nucleotides are TGTGCCAGCAGCTTATCTAGCGGGGGGTTGGAGACCCAGTACTTC. The variable domain in full, completed from reference TRBV7-3 and TRBJ2-5, reads GAGVSQTPSNKVTEKGKYVELRCDPISGHTALYWYRQSLGQGPEFLIYFQGTGAADDSGLPNDRFFAVRPEGSVSTLKIQRTERGDSAVYLCASSLSSGGLETQYFGPGTRLLVL.

The chain has TRBV5-1 and TRBJ1-4; D uncertain. The V gene's germline CDR1 is SGHRS and CDR2 YFSETQ. There are 15 residues in the CDR3. Trimming removed 1 base at V and 8 bases at J, with 15 bases between. CDR3 sequence reads: CASSLWGGSGEKLFF. Here the CDR3 DNA reads TGCGCCAGCAGCTTGTGGGGAGGGTCCGGGGAAAAACTGTTTTTT.

A note on this clone: The sample holds other DNA sequences that translate to the same CDR3. V gene TRBV18 combines with J gene TRBJ2-7, with 7 bases aligning to TRBD2. Germline CDR1 and CDR2: KGHSH and LQKENI. V lost 3 bases, J lost 2 bases, and 7 bases stayed unmatched. The CDR3 runs 15 residues. CDR3 region: CASSPPSGATYEQYF. The CDR3, as DNA: TGTGCCAGCTCACCCCCCAGCGGGGCTACCTACGAGCAGTACTTC. Drawing the rest from reference TRBV18 and TRBJ2-7, the complete variable domain is NAGVMQNPRHLVRRRGQEARLRCSPMKGHSHVYWYRQLPEEGLKFMVYLQKENIIDESGMPKERFSAEFPKEGPSILRIQQVVRGDSAAYFCASSPPSGATYEQYFGPGTRLTVT.